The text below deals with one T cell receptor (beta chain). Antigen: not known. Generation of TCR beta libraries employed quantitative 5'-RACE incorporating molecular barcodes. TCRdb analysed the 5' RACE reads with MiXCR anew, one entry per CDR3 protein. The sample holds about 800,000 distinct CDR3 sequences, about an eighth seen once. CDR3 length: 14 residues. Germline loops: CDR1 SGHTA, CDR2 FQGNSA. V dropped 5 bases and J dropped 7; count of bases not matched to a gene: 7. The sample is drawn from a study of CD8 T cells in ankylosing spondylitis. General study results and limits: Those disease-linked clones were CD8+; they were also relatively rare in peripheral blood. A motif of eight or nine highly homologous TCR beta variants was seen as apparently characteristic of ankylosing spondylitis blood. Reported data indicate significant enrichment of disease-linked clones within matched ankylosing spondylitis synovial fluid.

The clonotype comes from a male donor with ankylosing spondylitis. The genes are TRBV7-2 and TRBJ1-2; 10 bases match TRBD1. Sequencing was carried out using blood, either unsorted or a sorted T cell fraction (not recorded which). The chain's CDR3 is CASSPGRDRGGYTF. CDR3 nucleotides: TGTGCCAGCAGCCCAGGTCGGGACAGGGGTGGCTACACCTTC.